One and the same sample provided the 30 T cell receptor beta chains below, sequenced in a study of CD8+ T cells in alopecia areata. As the sequencing template, cDNA was produced by extracting RNA and reverse transcribing it. The data were produced by immunoSEQ multiplex PCR, yet TCRdb's version contains in-frame clones alone and is incomplete. The data show more than 100,000 clones, 55% seen once. The sequencing input was CD4+ T cells sorted from blood. The receptors stem from a human donor in good health.

The CDR3 spells CASSVGRTRDEQYF. CDR3 DNA sequence: TGTGCCAGCAGCGTAGGGCGTACAAGGGACGAGCAGTACTTC. The V call is TRBV9, the J call TRBJ2-7; D gene unclear. The CDR3 loop spans 14 amino acids. V lost 0 bases, J lost 5 bases, and 12 bases lay in between. Germline CDR1 SGDLS, CDR2 YYNGEE.

Of note for this clone: The junction departs from germline at one end; a sequencing error may be responsible. The chain uses TRBV28 and TRBJ1-1; 8 positions match TRBD1. The CDR3 totals 13 residues. Germline loops: CDR1 MDHEN, CDR2 SYDVKM. This CDR3 reads CASSLSTGGDRGF. The DNA for the CDR3 is TGTGCCAGCAGTTTAAGTACAGGGGGGGATCGCGGGTTT.

The chain couples TRBV7-2 to TRBJ2-5; TRBD1 matches 8 bases. Germline trimming cut 6 bases from V and 5 bases from J; bases unmatched to any gene: 8. In germline, CDR1 is SGHTA, CDR2 FQGNSA. The CDR3 runs 14 residues. The CDR3 DNA reads as TGTGCCAGCAGTCCCGACAGGGGTTGGGAGACCCAGTACTTC. Translation: CASSPDRGWETQYF. The full variable domain, in which reference TRBV7-2 and TRBJ2-5 provide the parts outside the CDR3, is GAGVSQSPSNKVTEKGKDVELRCDPISGHTALYWYRQSLGQGLEFLIYFQGNSAPDKSGLPSDRFSAERTGGSVSTLTIQRTQQEDSAVYLCASSPDRGWETQYFGPGTRLLVL.

This chain connects TRBV7-9 to TRBJ2-1, with 7 bases lining up with TRBD1. The germline CDR1 and CDR2 sequences are SEHNR and FQNEAQ (reference sequence). This CDR3 region has 15 residues. Unmatched junction bases numbered 5, after V lost 1 base and J lost 5 bases. The CDR3 DNA follows: TGTGCCAGCAGCTTAGGACAGGGAAGTCACAATGAGCAGTTCTTC. This encodes CASSLGQGSHNEQFF.

J is TRBJ1-1 and V is TRBV30; D is ambiguous. CDR3 length equals 18 residues. Germline CDR1 GTSNPN, CDR2 SVGIG (reference sequence). Trimming took 0 bases from V and 1 from J, leaving 21 bases between them. CDR3 coding DNA: TGTGCCTGGAGTGTACGGAGGGAAAGGTACCTAGGGAACACTGAAGCTTTCTTT. Translation: CAWSVRRERYLGNTEAFF.

This clone appeared a few times. The chain recombines TRBV29-1 with TRBJ2-6; D is unclear. Trimming took off 3 bases at V and 0 bases at J, with 3 bases between the two ends. Germline V gene lookup returns CDR1 SQVTM and CDR2 ANQGSEA. There are 13 residues in the CDR3. CDR3 sequence (DNA): TGCAGCGTTGACAGCTCTGGGGCCAACGTCCTGACTTTC. Amino acids: CSVDSSGANVLTF.

The chain employs TRBV5-1 and TRBJ2-2; 9 bases fit TRBD2. The CDR3 spans 15 residues. V lost 4 bases to trimming and J lost 7 bases; unmatched junction nucleotides: 8. Germline assignment: CDR1 SGHRS and CDR2 YFSETQ. The DNA for the CDR3 is TGCGCCAGCAGCCCTCCGGGAGCGGGGGGCGGGGAGCTGTTTTTT. Protein sequence: CASSPPGAGGGELFF.

This rearrangement joins TRBV19 to TRBJ2-3; D is unresolved. The germline CDR1 and CDR2 sequences are LNHDA and SQIVND (reference sequence). This CDR3 comprises 14 residues. V lost 1 base and J lost 0, with 5 bases in between. The CDR3 spells CASSIGPSTDTQYF. DNA of the CDR3: TGTGCCAGTAGTATAGGGCCTAGCACAGATACGCAGTATTTT.

The CDR3 DNA follows: TGCAGCGTCGTAAGGGGGTCCGATGAAAAACTGTTTTTT. Amino acid sequence: CSVVRGSDEKLFF. The V call is TRBV29-1, the J call TRBJ1-4; tentatively, D is TRBD1 (6 bases). CDR1 and CDR2 (germline): SQVTM, ANQGSEA. The CDR3 totals 13 residues. V lost 6 bases and J lost 6, with 14 bases in between.

The rearrangement uses TRBV2 and TRBJ2-7; D remains unclear. Trimming pared 10 bases from V and 6 bases from J, leaving 19 bases between. CDR3 length equals 13 residues. Germline CDR1 and CDR2: SNHLY and FYNNEI. The CDR3 spells CATSVTLPLEQYF. The CDR3 region has the DNA TGTGCCACCTCCGTGACCCTGCCCCTCGAGCAGTACTTC.

This clone turned up a few times. The chain employs TRBV4-2 and TRBJ1-6; D remains unclear. Germline V gene data show CDR1 as LGHNA and CDR2 as YNFKEQ. The CDR3 consists of 17 residues. V shed 0 bases and J shed 8 bases, with 17 bases lying between them. The CDR3 bases are TGTGCCAGCAGCCAAGATCTCCGAGGGAGCGTTTATTCACCCCTCCACTTT. Translated: CASSQDLRGSVYSPLHF.

The chain recombines TRBV7-2 with TRBJ2-7; 10 bases line up with TRBD2. V lost 6 bases, J lost 2 bases, and 10 bases stayed unmatched. CDR1 SGHTA and CDR2 FQGNSA come from the germline V gene. The CDR3 length is 16 residues. The CDR3 loop is CASSRTGLAETYEQYF. CDR3 coding DNA: TGTGCCAGCAGTCGAACCGGACTAGCGGAGACCTACGAGCAGTACTTC.

The V call is TRBV29-1, the J call TRBJ2-5; D perhaps matches TRBD2 (7 bases). The germline gives CDR1 SQVTM, CDR2 ANQGSEA. Trimming took 2 bases from V and 2 from J, leaving 9 bases between them. The CDR3 sequence is 13 residues long. The CDR3 reads CSVEKGGQETQYF. The CDR3 DNA follows: TGCAGCGTTGAAAAGGGGGGGCAAGAGACCCAGTACTTC. The full variable domain, in which reference TRBV29-1 and TRBJ2-5 provide the parts outside the CDR3, is SAVISQKPSRDICQRGTSLTIQCQVDSQVTMMFWYRQQPGQSLTLIATANQGSEATYESGFVIDKFPISRPNLTFSTLTVSNMSPEDSSIYLCSVEKGGQETQYFGPGTRLLVL.

The V and J genes are TRBV27 and TRBJ2-6; D remains unclear. The CDR3 consists of 15 residues. Germline CDR1 is MNHEY and CDR2 is SMNVEV (reference sequence). Between the trimmed V and J ends, which lost 5 bases and 2 bases, there was a span of 10 bases. CDR3 sequence reads: CASSPRVTGANVLTF. CDR3 in DNA: TGTGCCAGCAGTCCCCGGGTGACTGGGGCCAACGTCCTGACTTTC.

The sample holds many counts of this clone. The J gene is TRBJ1-1, the V gene TRBV7-2; D is unclear. V was shortened by 1 base and J by 3 bases, with 12 bases between the two germline ends. Germline assignment: CDR1 SGHTA and CDR2 FQGNSA. This CDR3 is built from 15 residues. The CDR3 loop reads CASSLVGTADTEAFF. CDR3 nucleotides: TGTGCCAGCAGCTTAGTTGGAACCGCGGACACTGAAGCTTTCTTT.

This chain joins TRBV6-6 and TRBJ1-6, with D possibly TRBD1 on 5 matching bases. Trimming removed 2 bases from V and 12 bases from J, with 11 bases in between. Germline assignment: CDR1 MNHNY and CDR2 SVGAGI (reference sequence). This CDR3 spans 13 amino acids. CDR3 amino acids: CASSYGTGGPLHF. The CDR3 bases are TGTGCCAGCAGTTACGGTACGGGGGGACCCCTCCACTTT.

The V and J genes are TRBV5-1 and TRBJ2-6; D unresolved. From germline, CDR1 is SGHRS and CDR2 YFSETQ. V dropped 3 bases and J dropped 0 bases, with 22 bases sitting between them. This CDR3 contains 20 residues. The CDR3 coding sequence is TGCGCCAGCAGCTACCGGGCACCCTCAAAAAGGGCCTCTGGGGCCAACGTCCTGACTTTC. Residues: CASSYRAPSKRASGANVLTF. Using reference TRBV5-1 and TRBJ2-6 for the parts outside the CDR3, the full variable domain is KAGVTQTPRYLIKTRGQQVTLSCSPISGHRSVSWYQQTPGQGLQFLFEYFSETQRNKGNFPGRFSGRQFSNSRSEMNVSTLELGDSALYLCASSYRAPSKRASGANVLTFGAGSRLTVL.

This clone has only a few counts. The gene calls are TRBV27 and TRBJ1-2, with D perhaps TRBD1 (6 bases). The length of the CDR3 is 15 residues. The germline V gene has CDR1 MNHEY and CDR2 SMNVEV (reference sequence). V was shortened by 5 bases and J by 2 bases, with 15 bases between the two germline ends. This CDR3 is CASSPGGGRNYGYTF. The CDR3 region has the DNA TGTGCCAGCAGTCCGGGTGGGGGGCGAAACTATGGCTACACCTTC.

V and J are TRBV7-2 and TRBJ2-3; 10 bases map to TRBD2. Germline CDR1 reads SGHTA; CDR2 reads FQGNSA. The CDR3 is 17 residues long. V trimming: 1 base; J trimming: 2 bases; junction bases outside the gene matches: 6. The CDR3 DNA reads as TGTGCCAGCAGCTTAGTGATAGCGGGGGGCAACACAGATACGCAGTATTTT. Its translation: CASSLVIAGGNTDTQYF.

There are many counts of this clone. The chain joins TRBV6-1 to TRBJ2-1, with 10 nucleotides matching TRBD2. Germline V gene sequence: CDR1 MNHNS, CDR2 SASEGT. The CDR3 is 15 residues long. V trimming: 4 bases; J trimming: 6 bases; junction bases outside the gene matches: 6. The CDR3 region has the DNA TGTGCCAGCAGTGTCTCTAGCGGGGGTTTCAATGAGCAGTTCTTC. Its protein is CASSVSSGGFNEQFF.

The chain couples TRBV5-6 to TRBJ2-2; 7 bases align to TRBD1. Germline V lookup: CDR1 SGHDT, CDR2 YYEEEE. The CDR3 loop spans 17 amino acids. With 2 bases clipped from V and 1 base from J, the junction kept 8 bases outside the gene matches. CDR3 nucleotide sequence: TGTGCCAGCAGCTTCTATTCAGGGGGATGGAACACCGGGGAGCTGTTTTTT. Translation gives CASSFYSGGWNTGELFF.

In regard to this clone: Other DNA sequences of this sample code for an identical CDR3. V gene TRBV10-3 combines with J gene TRBJ2-5, with D maybe TRBD1 (5 bases). Trimming removed 3 bases at V and 3 bases at J, with 5 bases between. The germline V gene encodes CDR1 ENHRY and CDR2 SYGVKD. This CDR3 contains 12 residues. The CDR3 nucleotides are TGTGCCATCAGTGACAGGGAAGAGACCCAGTACTTC. This sequence encodes CAISDREETQYF.

This clone was seen only a few times. The chain joins TRBV5-1 to TRBJ1-1; no clear D. The germline gives CDR1 SGHRS, CDR2 YFSETQ. This CDR3 contains 16 residues. Trimming stripped 0 bases from V and 3 bases from J, with 15 bases between. CDR3 amino acids: CASSLAIGLKHTEAFF. CDR3 nucleotides: TGCGCCAGCAGCTTGGCCATCGGGTTGAAGCACACTGAAGCTTTCTTT.

This chain joins TRBV29-1 and TRBJ2-7; D call uncertain. With 8 bases removed from V and 3 bases from J, the gap between germline ends came to 14 bases. CDR3 length equals 12 residues. Germline V gene sequence: CDR1 SQVTM, CDR2 ANQGSEA. The CDR3 protein is CSTIGWDYEQYF. CDR3 DNA: TGCAGCACCATCGGGTGGGACTACGAGCAGTACTTC.

CDR3 loop: CSVENSMNTEAFF. The CDR3, as DNA: TGCAGCGTTGAAAACAGTATGAACACTGAAGCTTTCTTT. This chain joins TRBV29-1 and TRBJ1-1; D gene ambiguous. The germline V gene encodes CDR1 SQVTM and CDR2 ANQGSEA. CDR3 size: 13 residues. Between the trimmed V and J ends, which lost 2 bases and 0 bases, there was a span of 7 bases. Supplemented by reference TRBV29-1 and TRBJ1-1, the full variable domain reads SAVISQKPSRDICQRGTSLTIQCQVDSQVTMMFWYRQQPGQSLTLIATANQGSEATYESGFVIDKFPISRPNLTFSTLTVSNMSPEDSSIYLCSVENSMNTEAFFGQGTRLTVV.

This clone was observed a few times. The chain couples TRBV10-1 to TRBJ2-2; D is ambiguous. The germline V gene has CDR1 WNHNN and CDR2 SYGVQD (reference sequence). This CDR3 is built from 11 residues. Trimming pared 8 bases from V and 1 base from J, leaving 2 bases between. CDR3 DNA sequence: TGCGCCAGCGGGAACACCGGGGAGCTGTTTTTT. The encoded protein is CASGNTGELFF.

This chain uses TRBV25-1 with TRBJ1-2; 7 bases map to TRBD1. In germline, CDR1 is MGHDK, CDR2 SYGVNS. The CDR3 is 15 residues long. J lost 8 bases, V lost 2 bases, and 11 bases had no gene match. The CDR3, as DNA: TGTGCCAGCAGTGAAGATGGGACAGAGAGGGAAGGCTACACCTTC. Translated, it gives CASSEDGTEREGYTF.

This clone came up a few times. This rearrangement joins TRBV2 to TRBJ2-1; D ambiguous. Trimming shortened V by 3 bases and J by 1 base, and 16 bases separated the two germline ends. Looked up from germline, CDR1 is SNHLY and CDR2 is FYNNEI. There are 17 residues in the CDR3. The CDR3 region has the DNA TGTGCCAGCAGTGATCGCGGCCGAGCACCATCCTACAATGAGCAGTTCTTC. It is translated as CASSDRGRAPSYNEQFF. Full variable domain (missing parts from reference TRBV2 and TRBJ2-1): EPEVTQTPSHQVTQMGQEVILRCVPISNHLYFYWYRQILGQKVEFLVSFYNNEISEKSEIFDDQFSVERPDGSNFTLKIRSTKLEDSAMYFCASSDRGRAPSYNEQFFGPGTRLTVL.

The chain couples TRBV25-1 to TRBJ2-3, with TRBD2 identical over 13 bases. The ends lost 4 bases at V and 1 base at J; junction bases unmatched: 2. This CDR3 has 16 residues. Germline V gene sequence: CDR1 MGHDK, CDR2 SYGVNS. CDR3 protein: CASSAGTSGGTDTQYF. In nucleotides, the CDR3 is TGTGCCAGCAGTGCTGGGACTAGCGGGGGCACAGATACGCAGTATTTT.

V and J are TRBV27 and TRBJ2-3; 8 positions agree with TRBD2. In germline, CDR1 is MNHEY, CDR2 SMNVEV (reference sequence). This CDR3 region has 16 residues. J was trimmed by 2 bases and V by 1 base; bases with no gene match: 5. The CDR3 sequence is CASSLFGGDYTDTQYF. Written as DNA, the CDR3 is TGTGCCAGCAGTTTATTCGGGGGGGATTACACAGATACGCAGTATTTT.